These 27 T cell receptor beta chains were all obtained from the same sample, sequenced in a study of CD8 T cells in ankylosing spondylitis. TCRdb reanalysed the 5' RACE reads using MiXCR and keeps one entry per CDR3 protein. Of approximately 350,000 distinct CDR3 sequences in the sample, roughly 22% were seen once. Sequenced input: blood, either unsorted or a sorted T cell fraction (not recorded which). Every receptor here comes from a male donor with ankylosing spondylitis or in good health (not recorded which).

The chain is built from TRBV6-1 and TRBJ2-2, with D tentatively TRBD1 (6 bases). Germline V CDR1 and CDR2: MNHNS, SASEGT. The V and J ends lost 6 bases and 6 bases respectively, with 11 bases between them. The CDR3 extends over 13 amino acids. CDR3 sequence reads: CASSEYRAGELFF. The DNA for the CDR3 is TGTGCCAGCAGCGAGTACAGGGCCGGGGAGCTGTTTTTT.

This clonotype has only a few counts. The chain joins TRBV7-3 to TRBJ2-1, with 8 bases matching TRBD1. V lost 4 bases to trimming and J lost 2 bases; unmatched junction nucleotides: 7. The CDR3 totals 16 residues. Looked up from germline, CDR1 is SGHTA and CDR2 is FQGTGA. CDR3 loop: CASSSTGGSTYNEQFF. The DNA of the CDR3 is TGTGCCAGCAGCTCTACAGGGGGTTCTACCTACAATGAGCAGTTCTTC.

The chain couples TRBV7-2 to TRBJ2-7; a possible D gene is TRBD2 (5 bases). CDR3 length: 15 residues. Germline assignment: CDR1 SGHTA and CDR2 FQGNSA. Trimming removed 2 bases from V and 0 bases from J, with 11 bases in between. The CDR3 region is CASSLFVGSSYEQYF. CDR3 coding DNA: TGTGCCAGCAGCTTATTTGTGGGGAGCTCCTACGAGCAGTACTTC.

The V and J genes are TRBV20-1 and TRBJ2-3, with 7 bases aligning to TRBD2. CDR1 is DFQATT and CDR2 is SNEGSKA in the germline V gene (reference sequence). Unmatched junction bases numbered 7, after V lost 6 bases and J lost 1 base. The CDR3 length is 14 residues. The CDR3 reads CSARERGGTDTQYF. In DNA form, the CDR3 reads TGCAGTGCGAGGGAGCGGGGCGGCACAGATACGCAGTATTTT.

CDR3 protein: CASSFVRTADTQYF. CDR3 in DNA: TGTGCCAGCAGTTTTGTAAGGACCGCAGATACGCAGTATTTT. V gene TRBV12-3 or TRBV12-4 combines with J gene TRBJ2-3; D gene unclear. The CDR3 is 14 residues long. Trimming shortened V by 3 bases and J by 4 bases, and 11 bases separated the two germline ends.

This clonotype has a handful of counts. This chain joins TRBV10-3 and TRBJ2-1; maybe TRBD2 (6 bases). The V end lost 6 bases, the J end lost 10 bases, and 16 bases lay between the germline ends. This CDR3 comprises 13 residues. Germline values: CDR1 ENHRY, CDR2 SYGVKD. The DNA for the CDR3 is TGTGCCATCAGGCCTACTAGCTCCGGGGAGCAGTTCTTC. This gives the protein CAIRPTSSGEQFF.

This clonotype has only a few counts. The chain uses TRBV12-3 or TRBV12-4 and TRBJ2-2; 8 nucleotides agree with TRBD1. The ends lost 6 bases at V and 4 bases at J; junction bases unmatched: 7. This CDR3 has 15 residues. The DNA for the CDR3 is TGTGCCAGCAGCCGGACAGGGTTCTTCACCGGGGAGCTGTTTTTT. It yields the protein CASSRTGFFTGELFF.

The chain employs TRBV15 and TRBJ2-1; 9 positions agree with TRBD1. The V gene's germline CDR1 is LNHNV and CDR2 YYDKDF (reference sequence). The CDR3 totals 17 residues. With V trimmed by 3 bases and J by 6 bases, 12 bases remained unmatched. The CDR3 nucleotides read TGTGCCACCAGCAGTAAAGGGGACAGGGTAGGTTTCAATGAGCAGTTCTTC. It yields the protein CATSSKGDRVGFNEQFF.

This clonotype was counted between two and nine times. The chain links TRBV3-1 to TRBJ2-1; D might be TRBD1 or TRBD2, each matching 6 bases. Deletions cut 4 bases from V and 2 bases from J, with 15 bases between. CDR1 and CDR2 (germline): LGHDT, YNNKEL (reference sequence). The CDR3 totals 16 residues. In DNA, the CDR3 is TGTGCCAGCAGCCTATCTTGGGGGGCTGCCTACAATGAGCAGTTCTTC. Protein product: CASSLSWGAAYNEQFF.

This clonotype was recorded a few times. The genes are TRBV18 and TRBJ1-1; TRBD1 agrees at 7 bases. The CDR3 runs 14 residues. The germline gives CDR1 KGHSH, CDR2 LQKENI. Losses at the gene ends were 0 bases for V and 7 bases for J; bases not matched to a gene: 5. The CDR3 sequence: CASSPPTGLNEAFF. In DNA, the CDR3 is TGTGCCAGCTCACCACCGACAGGGCTAAATGAAGCTTTCTTT. The full variable domain, completed using reference TRBV18 and TRBJ1-1, is NAGVMQNPRHLVRRRGQEARLRCSPMKGHSHVYWYRQLPEEGLKFMVYLQKENIIDESGMPKERFSAEFPKEGPSILRIQQVVRGDSAAYFCASSPPTGLNEAFFGQGTRLTVV.

This clonotype was seen more than once but under ten times. V and J are TRBV29-1 and TRBJ2-1; 11 nucleotides align to TRBD2. The V segment lost 6 bases and the J segment 5 bases; nucleotides outside the gene matches: 3. The CDR3 is 13 residues long. CDR1 is SQVTM and CDR2 is ANQGSEA in the germline V gene. In nucleotides, the CDR3 is TGCAGCGTCCGACTAGCGGGGAACAATGAGCAGTTCTTC. It yields the protein CSVRLAGNNEQFF.

This clonotype was detected only a few times. This chain joins TRBV7-2 and TRBJ2-7; 10 bases agree with TRBD1. CDR1 and CDR2 (germline): SGHTA, FQGNSA. This CDR3 contains 22 residues. Losses at the gene ends were 2 bases for V and 5 bases for J; bases not matched to a gene: 27. The CDR3 DNA reads TGTGCCAGCAGCTTATGGTGGGCCCCGGGACAGGGGTCGCGGGGGTTAGAGGACGAGCAGTACTTC. This encodes CASSLWWAPGQGSRGLEDEQYF.

This clonotype was recorded a few times. The gene calls are TRBV6-1 and TRBJ2-7; D perhaps matches TRBD1 (6 bases). Looked up from germline, CDR1 is MNHNS and CDR2 is SASEGT. The CDR3 is 14 residues long. V lost 4 bases and J 1 base, leaving 11 bases between the germline ends. The CDR3, as DNA: TGTGCCAGCAGTGCCGTGACAGGTTCCTACGAGCAGTACTTC. Encoded protein: CASSAVTGSYEQYF.

This clonotype was counted a few times. The V and J genes are TRBV10-3 and TRBJ2-3, with 8 bases identical to TRBD2. V lost 0 bases and J lost 0; bases outside the gene matches: 8. The CDR3 has 18 residues. The V gene's germline CDR1 is ENHRY and CDR2 SYGVKD. The CDR3 protein is CAISESPFSGTSTDTQYF. For the CDR3, the DNA is TGTGCCATCAGTGAGTCGCCCTTTAGCGGGACTAGCACAGATACGCAGTATTTT.

This clonotype has only a few counts. The V and J genes are TRBV28 and TRBJ1-6, with D uncertain. Germline CDR1 is MDHEN and CDR2 is SYDVKM. Trimming removed 7 bases from V and 10 bases from J, with 14 bases in between. This CDR3 has 13 residues. The CDR3 region is CASTFPRSSPLHF. CDR3 in DNA: TGTGCCAGCACCTTTCCCAGGTCATCACCCCTCCACTTT.

This clonotype was picked up many times. This sequence joins TRBV11-2 and TRBJ2-7; D may be TRBD1 or TRBD2 (5 bases each). The CDR3 is 13 amino acids. CDR1 and CDR2 (germline): SGHAT, FQNNGV. Trimming cost V 0 bases and J 4 bases, with 7 bases left between them. CDR3 residues: CASSLDGGYEQYF. The DNA for the CDR3 is TGTGCCAGCAGCTTAGATGGGGGTTACGAGCAGTACTTC.

This clonotype appeared a few times. The rearrangement links TRBV19 to TRBJ2-7; 7 bases align to TRBD1. The CDR3 is made up of 15 amino acids. Germline-derived CDR1 and CDR2 are LNHDA and SQIVND (reference sequence). V lost 3 bases to trimming and J lost 4 bases; unmatched junction nucleotides: 9. DNA for the CDR3: TGTGCCAGTAGTATCGGCCAGGGGGTCAGGTACGAGCAGTACTTC. Translation: CASSIGQGVRYEQYF.

This rearrangement joins TRBV18 to TRBJ2-1; D remains unclear. Trimming shortened V by 2 bases and J by 10 bases, and 12 bases separated the two germline ends. This CDR3 spans 13 amino acids. Germline V gives CDR1 KGHSH, CDR2 LQKENI. DNA of the CDR3: TGTGCCAGCTCACCAGCCCCGGGCAGGGAGCAGTTCTTC. Translated: CASSPAPGREQFF.

In its sample, this clonotype was seen a few times. This chain links TRBV29-1 with TRBJ1-2; maybe TRBD1 (5 bases). This CDR3 region has 13 residues. V gave up 3 bases and J gave up 5 bases, with 13 bases separating them. The germline gives CDR1 SQVTM, CDR2 ANQGSEA. The CDR3 loop reads CSVDSRDDYGYTF. The CDR3 DNA sequence: TGCAGCGTTGACTCCCGGGACGATTATGGCTACACCTTC.

This clonotype was seen a handful of times. This chain links TRBV15 with TRBJ2-2; D remains unclear. This CDR3 has 12 residues. Germline CDR1 and CDR2: LNHNV and YYDKDF (reference sequence). V shed 0 bases and J shed 7 bases, with 3 bases lying between them. CDR3 bases: TGTGCCACCAGCAGAGAGAGCGGGGAGCTGTTTTTT. Translated: CATSRESGELFF.

This clonotype was seen a few times. The chain joins TRBV2 to TRBJ1-1; possible D gene TRBD1, 5 bases. Per the germline V gene, CDR1 is SNHLY and CDR2 is FYNNEI. The CDR3 is 11 amino acids. The V and J ends lost 5 bases and 11 bases respectively, with 12 bases between them. This CDR3 is CASSPSGGAFF. The CDR3 region has the DNA TGTGCCAGCAGTCCTTCCGGGGGGGCTTTCTTT.

The rearrangement uses TRBV7-9 and TRBJ1-3; D is ambiguous. The CDR3 sequence is 16 residues long. Germline loops: CDR1 SEHNR, CDR2 FQNEAQ (reference sequence). V lost 5 bases, J lost 0 bases, and 14 bases lay in between. CDR3 bases: TGTGCCAGCAGCCCACGAATCGGGATCTCTGGAAACACCATATATTTT. Translating gives CASSPRIGISGNTIYF.

Only a few counts were recorded for this clonotype. The genes are TRBV29-1 and TRBJ2-7, with D maybe TRBD2 (5 bases). The germline gives CDR1 SQVTM, CDR2 ANQGSEA. Trimming stripped 1 base from V and 2 bases from J, with 9 bases between. The CDR3 totals 13 residues. CDR3 residues: CSVEVWEPYEQYF. The CDR3 nucleotides read TGCAGCGTTGAAGTCTGGGAGCCCTACGAGCAGTACTTC.

The chain joins TRBV29-1 to TRBJ1-1; D is uncertain. Germline CDR1 is SQVTM and CDR2 is ANQGSEA. The CDR3 runs 12 residues. V shed 6 bases and J shed 4 bases, with 12 bases lying between them. Here the CDR3 DNA reads TGCAGCGTGGCTCACATACCCACTGAAGCTTTCTTT. Translating gives CSVAHIPTEAFF.

This clonotype was seen only a few times. V and J are TRBV5-1 and TRBJ2-7, with a weak D call TRBD1 (6 bases). Deletions cut 1 base from V and 5 bases from J, with 19 bases between. Germline V gene sequence: CDR1 SGHRS, CDR2 YFSETQ. The CDR3 contains 16 residues. CDR3 coding DNA: TGCGCCAGCAGCTTGAATACAAGGGTCAGGGGTGACGAGCAGTACTTC. This translates into CASSLNTRVRGDEQYF.

This CDR3 is CASSSLATSPYNEQFF. The CDR3 DNA sequence: TGTGCCAGCAGCTCCTTAGCGACGAGTCCCTACAATGAGCAGTTCTTC. The chain couples TRBV3-1 to TRBJ2-1, with a possible D match to TRBD2 (5 bases). Germline CDR1 and CDR2: LGHDT and YNNKEL (reference sequence). CDR3 length equals 16 residues. The ends were cut back, 5 bases at V and 2 bases at J, with 16 bases in the middle.

The CDR3 is CAWSIDTQYF. The DNA for the CDR3 is TGTGCCTGGAGTATAGATACGCAGTATTTT. V usage is TRBV30 and J usage is TRBJ2-3; no reliable D call. CDR1 and CDR2 from the germline V gene are GTSNPN and SVGIG (reference sequence). Trimming pared 2 bases from V and 5 bases from J, leaving 2 bases between. The CDR3 runs 10 residues.